This T cell receptor (beta chain) is from a study of cytomegalovirus exposure and HLA in healthy donors. This clone was detected once. Its antigen is undetermined. CDR3 length: 11 residues. In germline, CDR1 is SGHRS, CDR2 YFSETQ. V shed 2 bases and J shed 5 bases, with 3 bases lying between them. Overall study results and limits: Some public TCRs appeared in many individuals, while most sequences were rare.

PCR employed 60 Vbeta and 13 Jbeta primers. Data came from immunoSEQ multiplex PCR; TCRdb stores just in-frame clones and leaves some out. The top ten hold over 0.2% of the sample, which has 150,000 to 200,000 clones, less than 90% seen once. The chain has TRBV5-1 and TRBJ2-3; D not resolved. Sequencing input: PBMCs. The TCR comes from a girl under three years old in good health and CMV-seronegative. The CDR3 region is CASSFKDTQYF. CDR3 DNA: TGCGCCAGCAGCTTCAAAGATACGCAGTATTTT.